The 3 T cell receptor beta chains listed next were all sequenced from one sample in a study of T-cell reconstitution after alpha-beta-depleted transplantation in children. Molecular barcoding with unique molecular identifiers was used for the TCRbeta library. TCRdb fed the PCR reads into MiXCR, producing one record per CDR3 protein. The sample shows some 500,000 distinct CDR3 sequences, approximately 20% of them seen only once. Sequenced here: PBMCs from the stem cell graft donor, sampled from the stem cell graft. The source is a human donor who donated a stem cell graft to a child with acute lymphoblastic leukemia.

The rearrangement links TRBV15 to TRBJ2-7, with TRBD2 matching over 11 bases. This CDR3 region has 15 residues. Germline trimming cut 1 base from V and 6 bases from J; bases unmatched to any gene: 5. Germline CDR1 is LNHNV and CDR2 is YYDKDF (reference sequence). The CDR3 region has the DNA TGTGCCACCAGCAGAGTAGCGGGAGGGCCGGGCGAGCAGTACTTC. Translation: CATSRVAGGPGEQYF. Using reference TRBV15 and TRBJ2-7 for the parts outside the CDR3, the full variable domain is DAMVIQNPRYQVTQFGKPVTLSCSQTLNHNVMYWYQQKSSQAPKLLFHYYDKDFNNEADTPDNFQSRRPNTSFCFLDIRSPGLGDTAMYLCATSRVAGGPGEQYFGPGTRLTVT.

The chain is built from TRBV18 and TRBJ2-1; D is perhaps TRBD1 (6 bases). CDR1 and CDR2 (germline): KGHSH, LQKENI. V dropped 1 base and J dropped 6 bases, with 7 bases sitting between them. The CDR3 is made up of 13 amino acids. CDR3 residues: CASSPQGVNEQFF. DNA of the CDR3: TGTGCCAGCTCACCACAGGGGGTCAATGAGCAGTTCTTC.

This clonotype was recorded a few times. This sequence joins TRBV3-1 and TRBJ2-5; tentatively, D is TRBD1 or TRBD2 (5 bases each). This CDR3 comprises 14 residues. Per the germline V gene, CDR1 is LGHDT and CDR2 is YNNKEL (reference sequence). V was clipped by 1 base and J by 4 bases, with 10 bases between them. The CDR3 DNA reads TGTGCCAGCAGCCAAGGGGGGTTGGGAGAGACCCAGTACTTC. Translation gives CASSQGGLGETQYF.